The rows below give T cell receptor beta chains drawn from one sample of a study of blood T cell repertoires in COVID-19. Only in-frame clones appear in the TCRdb table, and some are missing; sequencing was by immunoSEQ multiplex PCR. Found here are around 140,000 clones, 85% to 90% of them singletons; the top ten hold about 2%. What was sequenced was peripheral blood. The receptors originated from an older man with active COVID-19. Both conserved end residues are part of each CDR3. The order of the fields is J gene, D gene, V gene, CDR3 DNA, CDR3 protein. D genes are given only for firm matches.

j_call: TRBJ2-2; d_call: TRBD2; v_call: TRBV3-1/TRBV3-2; cdr3_nt: TGTGCCAGCAGTCTGACTAGCGGGAGTAGCACCGGGGAGCTGTTTTTT; cdr3_aa: CASSLTSGSSTGELFF
j_call: TRBJ2-1; d_call: NA; v_call: TRBV7-2; cdr3_nt: TGTGCCAGCAGCTTTAATAGGGGGATTTACAATGAGCAGTTCTTC; cdr3_aa: CASSFNRGIYNEQFF
j_call: TRBJ1-2; d_call: NA; v_call: TRBV20-1; cdr3_nt: TGCAGTGCTCCACAGGGAGGCTACACCTTC; cdr3_aa: CSAPQGGYTF
j_call: TRBJ2-7; d_call: NA; v_call: TRBV10-3; cdr3_nt: TGTGCCATCAGCCCCCGAACGGGTTTCTACGAGCAGTACTTC; cdr3_aa: CAISPRTGFYEQYF
j_call: TRBJ2-7; d_call: TRBD2; v_call: TRBV7-2; cdr3_nt: TGTGCCAGCAGCACCGGGACTAGCGGGAGTTACGAGCAGTACTTC; cdr3_aa: CASSTGTSGSYEQYF
j_call: TRBJ2-7; d_call: TRBD2; v_call: TRBV28; cdr3_nt: TGTGCCAGCAGTTCACTAGCGGGGGGACCCTACGAGCAGTACTTC; cdr3_aa: CASSSLAGGPYEQYF
j_call: TRBJ1-1; d_call: TRBD1; v_call: TRBV7-2; cdr3_nt: TGTGCCAGCAGCTTAAGGGACAGATACACTGAAGCTTTCTTT; cdr3_aa: CASSLRDRYTEAFF
j_call: TRBJ1-2; d_call: NA; v_call: TRBV19; cdr3_nt: TGTGCCAGAGGACAGTTTAGTGGCTACACCTTC; cdr3_aa: CARGQFSGYTF
j_call: TRBJ2-2; d_call: TRBD1; v_call: TRBV27; cdr3_nt: TGTGCCAGCAGTTTAGACAGGGGGCCCGGGGAGCTGTTTTTT; cdr3_aa: CASSLDRGPGELFF
j_call: TRBJ1-4; d_call: NA; v_call: TRBV3-1/TRBV3-2; cdr3_nt: TGTGCCAGCAGCCAGGGGGCTCAGGAAAAACTGTTTTTT; cdr3_aa: CASSQGAQEKLFF
j_call: TRBJ2-5; d_call: TRBD2; v_call: TRBV7-9; cdr3_nt: TGTGCCAGCAGCTCTCTAGCGGGCCTCCAAGAGACCCAGTACTTC; cdr3_aa: CASSSLAGLQETQYF
j_call: TRBJ1-1; d_call: TRBD1; v_call: TRBV28; cdr3_nt: TGTGCCAGCAGTACTTCCGGGACAGGGGACACTGAAGCTTTCTTT; cdr3_aa: CASSTSGTGDTEAFF
j_call: TRBJ2-2; d_call: NA; v_call: TRBV7-2; cdr3_nt: TGTGCCAGCAGCTTAATGGGTAGCTTAAACGGGGAGCTGTTTTTT; cdr3_aa: CASSLMGSLNGELFF
j_call: TRBJ1-5; d_call: NA; v_call: TRBV4-1; cdr3_nt: TGCGCCAGCAGCCAAGAAGGAGGACCCAATCAGCCCCAGCATTTT; cdr3_aa: CASSQEGGPNQPQHF
j_call: TRBJ2-3; d_call: NA; v_call: TRBV7-2; cdr3_nt: TGTGCCAGCAGCTTAAGCCCCTCTATCCTCTCTAGCACAGATACGCAGTATTTT; cdr3_aa: CASSLSPSILSSTDTQYF